Below, 26 T cell receptor beta chains from the same sample are listed, as sequenced in a study of T cells in tumors after PD-1 blockade. The assay was immunoSEQ multiplex PCR, and TCRdb's table has in-frame clones only and misses some. The table lists about 3,900 clones, 65% to 70% of them singletons. The sequenced sample was tumor tissue, obtained before anti-PD-1 treatment. Source of these receptors: a human donor with basal cell carcinoma.

The chain recombines TRBV12-5 with TRBJ1-1; 8 nucleotides align to TRBD1. V shed 5 bases, J shed 1 base, and the junction held 3 bases outside the gene matches. The CDR3 contains 14 residues. The germline CDR1 and CDR2 sequences are LGHNT and FRNRAP. The CDR3 DNA reads as TGTGCTAGTGGTCCAGGACAGGGGAACACTGAAGCTTTCTTT. Amino acid sequence: CASGPGQGNTEAFF.

The rearrangement joins TRBV4-1 to TRBJ2-3; TRBD2 aligns across 7 bases. Germline lookup yields CDR1 MGHRA and CDR2 YSYEKL. The CDR3 sequence is 18 residues long. Unmatched junction bases numbered 12, after V lost 0 bases and J lost 3 bases. This CDR3 is CASSQDEVAGVGTDTQYF. The CDR3 coding sequence is TGCGCCAGCAGCCAAGATGAGGTAGCGGGTGTAGGGACAGATACGCAGTATTTT.

This rearrangement joins TRBV2 to TRBJ1-4; D perhaps matches TRBD1 (5 bases). The V gene's germline CDR1 is SNHLY and CDR2 FYNNEI. The CDR3 length is 12 residues. Trimming pared 6 bases from V and 5 bases from J, leaving 7 bases between. The CDR3 bases are TGTGCCAGCAGCGACAGAAATGAAAAACTGTTTTTT. It codes for CASSDRNEKLFF.

The CDR3 region is CASSFGEQETQYF. Written as DNA, the CDR3 is TGCGCCAGCAGCTTCGGGGAGCAAGAGACCCAGTACTTC. This rearrangement joins TRBV5-1 to TRBJ2-5; TRBD2 might be the D (5 bases). Germline V gene lookup returns CDR1 SGHRS and CDR2 YFSETQ. Trimming stripped 2 bases from V and 2 bases from J, with 7 bases between. The CDR3 has 13 residues.

This chain joins TRBV30 and TRBJ1-3, with 8 bases identical to TRBD1. CDR1 is GTSNPN, CDR2 SVGIG, per germline (reference sequence). With V trimmed by 1 base and J by 0 bases, 2 bases remained unmatched. The CDR3 has 15 residues. CDR3 sequence reads: CAWSDGQGSGNTIYF. The CDR3 nucleotides read TGTGCCTGGAGTGACGGACAGGGCTCTGGAAACACCATATATTTT.

In DNA form, the CDR3 reads TGTGCCAGCTCACCGGACATCCCCCAGGAGACCCAGTACTTC. Residues: CASSPDIPQETQYF. The rearrangement uses TRBV18 and TRBJ2-5, with a tentative D call TRBD1 (5 bases). Trimming cost V 3 bases and J 5 bases, with 13 bases left between them. CDR1 and CDR2 (germline): KGHSH, LQKENI. The CDR3 loop spans 14 amino acids.

CDR3 region: CASSFPGNEQFF. The CDR3 DNA follows: TGTGCCAGCAGTTTCCCCGGCAATGAGCAGTTCTTC. The rearrangement uses TRBV27 and TRBJ2-1; D unresolved. Trimming pared 3 bases from V and 6 bases from J, leaving 6 bases between. Germline V gene data show CDR1 as MNHEY and CDR2 as SMNVEV (reference sequence). This CDR3 has 12 amino acids.

V usage is TRBV6-5 and J usage is TRBJ1-1; 9 positions agree with TRBD1. This CDR3 region has 15 residues. CDR1 and CDR2 (germline): MNHEY, SVGAGI. V dropped 5 bases and J dropped 10; count of bases not matched to a gene: 14. In DNA, the CDR3 is TGTGCCAGCAGTCCCGGACAGGGGTTTAATCTCAGAGCTTTCTTT. Residues: CASSPGQGFNLRAFF.

The chain links TRBV6-5 to TRBJ2-7, with D possibly being TRBD1 (6 bases). Germline V gene lookup returns CDR1 MNHEY and CDR2 SVGAGI. The V end lost 6 bases, the J end lost 4 bases, and 7 bases lay between the germline ends. The length of the CDR3 is 11 residues. The DNA of the CDR3 is TGTGCCAGCAGACAGGGTTACGAGCAGTACTTC. Translated, it gives CASRQGYEQYF.

This clone has more than one count but fewer than ten. The chain is built from TRBV6-4 and TRBJ1-5; a weak D match, TRBD1 (6 bases). Per the germline V gene, CDR1 is MRHNA and CDR2 is SNTAGT. Trimming left V 0 bases short and J 4 bases short, with 16 bases between. The CDR3 is made up of 17 amino acids. The CDR3 DNA is TGTGCCAGCAGTGACTCCCCGGTAGGACAGAGGAATCAGCCCCAGCATTTT. Its translation: CASSDSPVGQRNQPQHF.

V gene TRBV15 combines with J gene TRBJ2-2; the D is unclear. CDR3 length equals 14 residues. Germline CDR1 and CDR2: LNHNV and YYDKDF (reference sequence). V was clipped by 0 bases and J by 3 bases, with 5 bases between them. The CDR3 nucleotides read TGTGCCACCAGCAGAGATGGAGACACCGGGGAGCTGTTTTTT. It encodes CATSRDGDTGELFF.

The chain links TRBV7-3 to TRBJ2-7; 10 nucleotides align to TRBD2. CDR3 length equals 15 residues. Looked up from germline, CDR1 is SGHTA and CDR2 is FQGTGA. Trimming removed 0 bases from V and 6 bases from J; junction bases left unmatched: 5. CDR3 in amino acids: CASSLTRLAGTEQYF. The CDR3 region has the DNA TGTGCCAGCAGCTTAACTAGACTAGCGGGTACCGAGCAGTACTTC.

The rearrangement joins TRBV3-1 (or the pseudogene TRBV3-2) to TRBJ2-6, with D unclear. V dropped 6 bases and J dropped 0 bases, with 6 bases sitting between them. CDR3 size: 14 residues. Germline CDR1 and CDR2: LGHDT and YNNKEL (reference sequence). The CDR3 nucleotides are TGTGCCAGCAGTACAGCCTCTGGGGCCAACGTCCTGACTTTC. This codes for CASSTASGANVLTF.

By share, this clone ranks as large (0.1 to 1%). The chain links TRBV24-1 to TRBJ2-5; TRBD1 is a possible D gene (5 bases). The CDR3 consists of 13 residues. Trimming pared 5 bases from V and 2 bases from J, leaving 8 bases between. Germline V gives CDR1 KGHDR, CDR2 SFDVKD. The chain's CDR3 is CATSGGSQETQYF. The DNA for the CDR3 is TGTGCCACCAGTGGGGGCAGTCAAGAGACCCAGTACTTC.

The V call is TRBV19, the J call TRBJ1-4; possible D gene TRBD1, 6 bases. CDR3 length: 15 residues. The germline V gene encodes CDR1 LNHDA and CDR2 SQIVND (reference sequence). V was cut by 7 bases and J by 4 bases, with 16 bases left in between. This CDR3 is CASTPGQSGNEKLFF. The CDR3 DNA sequence: TGTGCCAGTACCCCAGGACAGTCCGGTAATGAAAAACTGTTTTTT.

This chain uses TRBV5-1 with TRBJ2-3; 9 bases align to TRBD2. Per the germline V gene, CDR1 is SGHRS and CDR2 is YFSETQ. J was trimmed by 5 bases and V by 4 bases; bases with no gene match: 8. The CDR3 length is 15 residues. The chain's CDR3 is CASSLSGSTKDTQYF. The CDR3 region has the DNA TGCGCCAGCAGCCTTAGCGGGAGTACGAAAGATACGCAGTATTTT.

The V and J genes are TRBV2 and TRBJ2-1, with 8 nucleotides matching TRBD2. The CDR3 extends over 15 amino acids. Losses at the gene ends were 2 bases for V and 5 bases for J; bases not matched to a gene: 5. CDR1 and CDR2 from the germline V gene are SNHLY and FYNNEI. This chain's CDR3 is CASSELAGGNNEQFF. CDR3 sequence (DNA): TGTGCCAGCAGTGAACTCGCGGGGGGAAACAATGAGCAGTTCTTC.

This clone was observed a single time. The chain couples TRBV12-3 or TRBV12-4 to TRBJ1-2, with D unresolved. The V gene lost 1 base and the J gene lost 7 bases, with 10 bases spanning the gap. The CDR3 is made up of 13 amino acids. The CDR3 here is CASSLGGISGYTF. CDR3 DNA sequence: TGTGCCAGCAGTTTAGGGGGAATCTCTGGCTACACCTTC.

The V and J genes are TRBV28 and TRBJ2-7, with TRBD1 matching 11 bases. With 6 bases clipped from V and 3 bases from J, the junction kept 13 bases outside the gene matches. The CDR3 consists of 17 residues. Germline values: CDR1 MDHEN, CDR2 SYDVKM. The CDR3 sequence is CASSPEALGQGGYEQYF. For the CDR3, the DNA is TGTGCCAGCAGCCCAGAAGCATTGGGACAGGGGGGCTACGAGCAGTACTTC.

The rearrangement joins TRBV28 to TRBJ1-3, with D unclear. Germline-derived CDR1 and CDR2 are MDHEN and SYDVKM. Between the trimmed V and J ends, which lost 1 base and 0 bases, there was a span of 7 bases. There are 15 residues in the CDR3. CDR3 sequence: CASSLSRLSGNTIYF. The CDR3 DNA reads as TGTGCCAGCAGTTTATCCAGGCTCTCTGGAAACACCATATATTTT.

The CDR3 DNA reads as TGTGCCAGCTCTCGGGGGAGGGCGGATGAGCAGTTCTTC. Protein: CASSRGRADEQFF. V gene TRBV18 combines with J gene TRBJ2-1; 7 nucleotides match TRBD2. The CDR3 spans 13 residues. CDR1 and CDR2 (germline): KGHSH, LQKENI. The ends lost 6 bases at V and 8 bases at J; junction bases unmatched: 7.

In this sample, this clone turned up once. The gene calls are TRBV19 and TRBJ2-7, with 7 bases aligning to TRBD1. V shed 2 bases and J 6 bases; nucleotides not matched to a gene: 7. Per germline, CDR1 LNHDA and CDR2 SQIVND (reference sequence). CDR3 length equals 14 residues. The CDR3 DNA reads TGTGCCAGTAGTATATCCGACAGGGTAAGCGAGCAGTACTTC. The encoded protein is CASSISDRVSEQYF.

The chain couples TRBV24-1 to TRBJ2-2; TRBD1 matches 8 bases. J was trimmed by 4 bases and V by 4 bases; bases with no gene match: 10. Germline V lookup: CDR1 KGHDR, CDR2 SFDVKD. The CDR3 covers 17 residues. In nucleotides, the CDR3 is TGTGCCACCAGTGAGCACGGACAGGGCGGGACCACCGGGGAGCTGTTTTTT. Protein product: CATSEHGQGGTTGELFF.

CDR3 sequence (DNA): TGCGCCAGCAGCCAAGATGCTGGAGGACAGGGGGACACAGATACGCAGTATTTT. Protein product: CASSQDAGGQGDTDTQYF. The genes are TRBV4-1 and TRBJ2-3; 10 nucleotides match TRBD1. With V trimmed by 0 bases and J by 2 bases, 8 bases remained unmatched. Germline loops: CDR1 MGHRA, CDR2 YSYEKL. The CDR3 length is 18 residues.

This clone is labeled as large (0.1 to 1%). The V call is TRBV5-5, the J call TRBJ2-3, with a tentative D call TRBD1 (6 bases). V was pared by 2 bases and J by 2 bases, with 15 bases between. CDR3 length equals 16 residues. Germline V gene lookup returns CDR1 SGHKS and CDR2 YYEKEE (reference sequence). CDR3 DNA: TGTGCCAGCAGCTTATTGGGAAGGGGGACCACAGATACGCAGTATTTT. This sequence encodes CASSLLGRGTTDTQYF.

This chain joins TRBV7-9 and TRBJ2-5; D is possibly TRBD2 (5 bases). The CDR3 has 14 amino acids. V gave up 1 base and J gave up 1 base, with 7 bases separating them. Germline values: CDR1 SEHNR, CDR2 FQNEAQ (reference sequence). CDR3 DNA: TGTGCCAGCAGCTTAGGAGGGCCCCAAGAGACCCAGTACTTC. Encoded protein: CASSLGGPQETQYF.